The entry below describes one TCR beta chain. Antigen: not known. Amplification used 60 Vbeta primers and 13 Jbeta primers. Assay used: immunoSEQ multiplex PCR; TCRdb lists only in-frame clones, some missing. The sample lists some 200,000 clones; less than 85% were seen once. Germline CDR1 reads SGHVS; CDR2 reads FQNEAQ. The CDR3 runs 17 residues. The V end was cut by 6 bases, the J end by 0 bases, with 18 bases between. These data are taken from a study of cytomegalovirus exposure and HLA in healthy donors. Looking at the study overall: The early release's HLA-typed donors yielded 78 million or so unique TCRs. Study-level results: Later on, an analysis showed TCR association rates differing by HLA locus, with DRB1 the most and HLA-C the fewest.

V gene TRBV7-8 combines with J gene TRBJ2-1, with D uncertain. The sequenced sample consisted of PBMCs. This receptor was taken from a girl aged 10 to 17 in good health and CMV-seropositive. CDR3 protein: CASSNSGRYSSYNEQFF. CDR3 DNA: TGTGCCAGCAGTAATTCAGGCCGATACAGCTCCTACAATGAGCAGTTCTTC.